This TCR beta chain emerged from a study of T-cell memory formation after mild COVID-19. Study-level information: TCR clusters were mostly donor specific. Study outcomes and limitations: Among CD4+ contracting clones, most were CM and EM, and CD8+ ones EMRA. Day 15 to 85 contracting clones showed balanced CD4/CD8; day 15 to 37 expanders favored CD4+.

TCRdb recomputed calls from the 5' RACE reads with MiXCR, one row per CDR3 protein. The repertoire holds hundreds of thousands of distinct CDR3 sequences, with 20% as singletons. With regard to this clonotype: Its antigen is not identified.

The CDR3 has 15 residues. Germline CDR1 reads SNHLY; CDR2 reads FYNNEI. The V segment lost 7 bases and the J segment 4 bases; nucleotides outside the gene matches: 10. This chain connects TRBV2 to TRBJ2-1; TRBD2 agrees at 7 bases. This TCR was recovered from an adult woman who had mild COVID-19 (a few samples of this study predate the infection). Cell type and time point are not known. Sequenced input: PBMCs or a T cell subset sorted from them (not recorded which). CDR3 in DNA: TGTGCCAGCACCCCGATGGGCGGGAGATACAATGAGCAGTTCTTC. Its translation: CASTPMGGRYNEQFF.